A selection of T cell receptor beta chains follows, all from one sample in a study of Graves' ophthalmopathy and Graves' hyperthyroidism. TCRdb recomputed calls from the multiplex PCR reads with MiXCR, one row per CDR3 protein. This sample has about 150,000 distinct CDR3 sequences, with 30% to 45% found just once. The sequencing input was peripheral blood. These receptors originate from a woman aged 40-49 years with Graves' ophthalmopathy. Each CDR3 is given with its conserved first and last residue. The D gene is left open where the match is weak. Clone size, where shown, is once, few, many, or a class for clones that have expanded.

V	D	J	size	CDR3	DNA
TRBV28	-	TRBJ2-5	few	CASSPLGSQETQYF	TGTGCCAGCAGTCCTCTTGGGTCCCAAGAGACCCAGTACTTC
TRBV6-2/TRBV6-3	-	TRBJ2-4	-	CASSPSVPRDIQYF	TGTGCCAGCAGCCCAAGCGTGCCTCGGGACATTCAGTACTTC
TRBV10-1	-	TRBJ2-7	many	CASSEPCGSYEQYF	TGCGCCAGCAGTGAGCCGTGCGGCTCCTACGAGCAGTACTTC
TRBV6-5	-	TRBJ1-1	-	CASSYSTADHAEAFF	TGTGCCAGCAGTTACTCGACCGCTGACCACGCTGAAGCTTTCTTT
TRBV6-5	-	TRBJ1-2	many	CASSYRGGPYGYTF	TGTGCCAGCAGTTACAGAGGGGGACCCTATGGCTACACCTTC
TRBV12-3/TRBV12-4	TRBD1	TRBJ1-1	once	CASSFVAGQGGDTEAFF	TGTGCCAGCAGTTTCGTAGCTGGACAGGGGGGTGACACTGAAGCTTTCTTT
TRBV20-1	-	TRBJ2-2	many	CSARGRIDSANTGELFF	TGCAGTGCTAGAGGGAGAATTGACAGTGCGAACACCGGGGAGCTGTTTTTT
TRBV30	TRBD1	TRBJ2-7	many	CAWSETGSEQYF	TGTGCCTGGAGTGAGACAGGGAGCGAGCAGTACTTC
TRBV15	TRBD1	TRBJ1-1	once	CATSSPGQVNTEAFF	TGTGCCACCAGCAGCCCGGGACAGGTGAACACTGAAGCTTTCTTT
TRBV12-3/TRBV12-4	TRBD1	TRBJ1-2	-	CASSVGTARRRGYTF	TGTGCCAGCAGTGTCGGGACAGCGCGCAGAAGGGGCTACACCTTC
TRBV28	TRBD2	TRBJ2-7	once	CASSPPPLGAGGTYEQYF	TGTGCCAGCAGTCCCCCACCCTTAGGAGCGGGAGGCACCTACGAGCAGTACTTC
TRBV9	-	TRBJ2-5	-	CASSVEGFEETQYF	TGTGCCAGCAGCGTTGAAGGGTTTGAAGAGACCCAGTACTTC
TRBV6-1	TRBD2	TRBJ2-7	-	CASSDGSGIIEQYF	TGTGCCAGCAGTGACGGGAGCGGGATTATCGAGCAGTACTTC
TRBV4-1	-	TRBJ2-7	many	CASSQAPVTSYEQYF	TGCGCCAGCAGCCAAGCGCCAGTGACCTCCTACGAGCAGTACTTC
TRBV12-5	TRBD1	TRBJ1-1	many	CASGNWDRDTEAFF	TGTGCTAGTGGTAACTGGGACAGGGACACTGAAGCTTTCTTT
TRBV28	-	TRBJ2-7	medium-sized	CASSEMDEQYF	TGTGCCAGCAGTGAGATGGACGAGCAGTACTTC
TRBV6-2/TRBV6-3	-	TRBJ2-7	-	CASSDPGNEQYF	TGTGCCAGCAGCGACCCGGGGAACGAGCAGTACTTC
TRBV6-5	-	TRBJ1-2	many	CASSYSPGQRRDYGYTF	TGTGCCAGCAGTTACTCACCAGGACAGCGTAGGGACTATGGCTACACCTTC
TRBV28	-	TRBJ1-1	-	CASSAPGLGEAFF	TGTGCCAGCAGTGCACCCGGCTTAGGCGAAGCTTTCTTT
TRBV7-2	TRBD2	TRBJ2-7	-	CASSQDGRAYEQYF	TGCGCCAGCAGCCAGGACGGGAGGGCCTACGAGCAGTACTTC
TRBV12-3/TRBV12-4	-	TRBJ1-2	-	CASSLDWDGGYTF	TGTGCCAGCAGTTTGGACTGGGACGGCGGCTACACCTTC
TRBV7-2	-	TRBJ2-2	many	CASSLAAGAGGELFF	TGTGCCAGCAGCTTAGCCGCGGGGGCGGGCGGGGAGCTGTTTTTT
TRBV6-2/TRBV6-3	-	TRBJ2-5	-	CASSYLPLRETQYF	TGTGCCAGCAGTTACCTGCCTCTCCGAGAGACCCAGTACTTC
TRBV7-9	-	TRBJ1-2	many	CASRRMDRSNYGYTF	TGTGCCAGCAGAAGGATGGACAGATCCAACTATGGCTACACCTTC
TRBV18	TRBD1	TRBJ1-3	many	CASSPAYRGQAGNTIYF	TGTGCCAGCTCACCAGCATACAGGGGGCAAGCTGGAAACACCATATATTTT
TRBV5-1	TRBD2	TRBJ2-7	many	CASSKIAGGPGEQYF	TGCGCCAGCAGCAAAATAGCGGGAGGGCCGGGTGAGCAGTACTTC
TRBV6-1	-	TRBJ1-2	-	CASSEPGQGYGYTF	TGTGCCAGCAGTGAACCGGGCCAGGGCTATGGCTACACCTTC
TRBV28	-	TRBJ2-4	many	CASRGRTVLAKNIQYF	TGTGCCAGCAGGGGGAGGACAGTCCTAGCCAAAAACATTCAGTACTTC